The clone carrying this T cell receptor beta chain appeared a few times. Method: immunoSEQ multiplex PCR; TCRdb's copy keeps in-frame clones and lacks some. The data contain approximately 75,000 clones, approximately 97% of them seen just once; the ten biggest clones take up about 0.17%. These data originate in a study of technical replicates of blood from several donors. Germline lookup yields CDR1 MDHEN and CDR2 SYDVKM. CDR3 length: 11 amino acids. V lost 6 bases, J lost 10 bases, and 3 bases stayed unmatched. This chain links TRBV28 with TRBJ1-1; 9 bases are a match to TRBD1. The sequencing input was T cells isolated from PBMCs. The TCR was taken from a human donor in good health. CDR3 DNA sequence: TGTGCCAGCAGGGTGACAGGGGGAGCTTTCTTT. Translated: CASRVTGGAFF.